These T cell receptor beta chains were read from a single sample in a study of T cell responses to AZD1222 COVID-19 vaccine. Profiled with immunoSEQ multiplex PCR; TCRdb holds only in-frame clones, not every one. This table holds over 85,000 clones, approximately 90% found once. The material was peripheral blood, obtained on day 0 of AZD1222 vaccination. Receptor source: an adult in good health. The CDR3 runs from the conserved cysteine through the conserved F or W. Each record gives: clone size, J gene, D gene, V gene, CDR3 protein. The D gene is left open where the match is weak. Only part of the rows carry a size: once, few, many, or a class if the clone is expanded.

NA	TRBJ1-2	NA	TRBV21-1	CASSKSDADDYGYTF
NA	TRBJ2-5	NA	TRBV12-3/TRBV12-4	CASSSGAGETQYF
NA	TRBJ2-4	TRBD1	TRBV10-1	CASSVSRGAKNIQYF
NA	TRBJ1-1	NA	TRBV3-1/TRBV3-2	CASSQQGTLTEAFF
NA	TRBJ2-5	NA	TRBV4-1	CASSQVDRSWTQYF
once	TRBJ2-7	NA	TRBV6-6	CASSYYGTDYEQYF
NA	TRBJ1-5	NA	TRBV28	CASRRPEGNQPQHF
NA	TRBJ1-6	TRBD1	TRBV5-6	CASRSTGGGSPLHF
NA	TRBJ2-7	TRBD2	TRBV5-1	CASSQDRYGDLLAGEFQDEQYF
NA	TRBJ1-5	TRBD1	TRBV6-2/TRBV6-3	CASSLGQRHSNQPQHF
NA	TRBJ1-1	NA	TRBV18	CASSPDSNTEAFF
NA	TRBJ1-2	NA	TRBV19	CASSIGRTNYGYTF
NA	TRBJ1-1	TRBD1	TRBV4-2	CASSQEVQGVRAEAFF
NA	TRBJ2-1	NA	TRBV19	CASSPQSNSYNEQFF
NA	TRBJ2-2	TRBD2	TRBV4-2	CASSRGTSGGYTGELFF
few	TRBJ1-6	NA	TRBV7-9	CASSLAWQGSYNSPLHF
few	TRBJ1-1	NA	TRBV10-3	CAISENTEAFF
once	TRBJ2-3	TRBD1	TRBV18	CASSLFIGGTGSTDTQYF
NA	TRBJ1-2	TRBD1	TRBV7-9	CASSLTGGNANYGYTF
NA	TRBJ2-7	NA	TRBV7-9	CASSIGEYEQYF
few	TRBJ1-6	TRBD1	TRBV30	CARDRGTNSPLHF
NA	TRBJ1-1	TRBD1	TRBV10-2	CASSESRTGGTEAFF
NA	TRBJ1-4	TRBD1	TRBV7-2	CASSRDRAEKLFF
NA	TRBJ1-1	NA	TRBV3-1/TRBV3-2	CASSHGGDTEAFF
few	TRBJ1-5	NA	TRBV21-1	CASSKEYQPQHF
NA	TRBJ2-1	NA	TRBV12-3/TRBV12-4	CASSPQYEQFF
NA	TRBJ1-1	NA	TRBV11-2	CASSLFGQVNTEAFF
NA	TRBJ2-3	NA	TRBV28	CASSLLASGVNMDTQYF
NA	TRBJ2-1	NA	TRBV3-1/TRBV3-2	CASSQNRLDDEQFF
NA	TRBJ1-3	NA	TRBV3-1/TRBV3-2	CASSMSSGNTIYF
NA	TRBJ2-1	NA	TRBV7-9	CASSLNAAAYNEQFF